This T cell receptor (beta chain) originates from a study of patients and donors after allogeneic stem cell transplantation. CDR1 and CDR2 (germline): LNHNV, YYDKDF (reference sequence). Losses at the gene ends were 7 bases for V and 4 bases for J; bases not matched to a gene: 5. This CDR3 comprises 13 residues. TCRdb used MiXCR to reprocess the RT-PCR reads, holding one entry per CDR3 protein. The data show more than 850,000 distinct CDR3 sequences, with roughly 18% seen just once and roughly 6.4% held by the top ten. The TCR was taken from a human donor who was either an allogeneic HSCT recipient or a stem cell or donor lymphocyte infusion donor (not recorded which). It is not recorded whose cells these are; they may come from a transplant donor. The J gene is TRBJ1-2, the V gene TRBV15; 8 bases fit TRBD1. The sample was blood, either unsorted or a sorted T cell fraction (not recorded which). CDR3 residues: CATTGGLSYGYTF. The CDR3 region has the DNA TGTGCCACCACAGGGGGCTTGAGCTATGGCTACACCTTC.